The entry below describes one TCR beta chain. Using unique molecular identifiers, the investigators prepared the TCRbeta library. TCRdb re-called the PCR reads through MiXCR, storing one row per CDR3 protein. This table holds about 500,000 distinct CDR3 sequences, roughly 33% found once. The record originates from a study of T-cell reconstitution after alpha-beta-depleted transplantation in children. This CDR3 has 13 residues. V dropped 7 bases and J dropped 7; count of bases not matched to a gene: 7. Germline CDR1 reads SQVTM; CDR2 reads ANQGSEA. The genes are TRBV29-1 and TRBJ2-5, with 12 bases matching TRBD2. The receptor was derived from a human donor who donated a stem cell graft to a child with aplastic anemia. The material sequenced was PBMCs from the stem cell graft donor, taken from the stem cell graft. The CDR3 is CSGGLAGFGTQYF. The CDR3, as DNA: TGCAGCGGCGGACTAGCGGGATTCGGGACCCAGTACTTC.